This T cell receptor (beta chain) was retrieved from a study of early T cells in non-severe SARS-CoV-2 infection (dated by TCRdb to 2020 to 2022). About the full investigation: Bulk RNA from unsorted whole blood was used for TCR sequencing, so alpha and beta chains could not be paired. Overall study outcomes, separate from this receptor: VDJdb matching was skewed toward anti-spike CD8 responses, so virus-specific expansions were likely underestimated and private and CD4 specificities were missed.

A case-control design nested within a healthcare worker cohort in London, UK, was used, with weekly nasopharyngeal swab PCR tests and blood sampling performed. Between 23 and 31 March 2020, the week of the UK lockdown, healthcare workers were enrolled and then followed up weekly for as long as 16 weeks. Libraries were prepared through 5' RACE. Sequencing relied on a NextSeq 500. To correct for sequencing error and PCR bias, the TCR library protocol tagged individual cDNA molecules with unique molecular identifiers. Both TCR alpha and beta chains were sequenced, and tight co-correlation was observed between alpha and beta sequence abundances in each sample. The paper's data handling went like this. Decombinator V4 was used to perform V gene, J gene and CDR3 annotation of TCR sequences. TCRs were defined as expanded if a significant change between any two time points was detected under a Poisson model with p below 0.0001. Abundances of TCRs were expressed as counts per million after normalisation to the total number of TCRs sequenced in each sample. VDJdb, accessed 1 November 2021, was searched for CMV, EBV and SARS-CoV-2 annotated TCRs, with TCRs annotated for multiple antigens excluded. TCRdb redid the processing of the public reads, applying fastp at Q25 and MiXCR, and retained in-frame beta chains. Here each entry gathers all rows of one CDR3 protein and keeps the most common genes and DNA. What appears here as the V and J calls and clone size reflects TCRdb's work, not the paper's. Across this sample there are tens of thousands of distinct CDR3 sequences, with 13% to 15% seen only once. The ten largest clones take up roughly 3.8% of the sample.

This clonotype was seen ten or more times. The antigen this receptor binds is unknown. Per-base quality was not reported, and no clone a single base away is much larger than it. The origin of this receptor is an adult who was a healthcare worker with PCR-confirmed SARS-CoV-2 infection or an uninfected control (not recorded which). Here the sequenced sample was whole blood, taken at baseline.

The CDR3 protein: CATSDLQGFNTGELFF. The nucleotides read TGTGCCACCAGTGATTTGCAGGGTTTCAACACCGGGGAGCTGTTTTTT. Recombination linked TRBV24-1 to TRBJ2-2; 5 matching bases give a weak D call of TRBD1. Taken from the germline V gene, the CDR1 and CDR2 loops are KGHDR and SFDVKD. Taken from cysteine to phenylalanine, the CDR3 has 16 residues. Of all the DNA, just the CDR3 is kept, 48 bases in frame from base 1. V drops 0 bases and J drops 2 bases, leaving 9 bases in between.